This T cell receptor (beta chain) was found in a study of identical twins. This CDR3 comprises 15 residues. In germline, CDR1 is DFQATT, CDR2 SNEGSKA (reference sequence). The V gene end was trimmed by 0 bases and the J gene end by 1 base; junction bases not matched to a gene: 3. Template switching added a universal primer site, and cDNA bore unique molecular identifiers. TCRdb independently ran MiXCR on the 5' RACE reads; one entry per CDR3 protein. The sample lists fewer than 650,000 distinct CDR3 sequences, roughly 7.2% occurring once. This clonotype showed up many times. Every donor was a healthy Caucasian. The same sample was also studied in work on yellow fever vaccine responses in identical twins.

The rearrangement joins TRBV20-1 to TRBJ2-3, with TRBD2 matching over 8 bases. The TCR originated in a woman younger than 35 in good health. The specimen sequenced was PBMCs. CDR3 DNA: TGCAGTGCTAGAGATAGCGGGACTGGCACAGATACGCAGTATTTT. Its protein product is CSARDSGTGTDTQYF.